Sequencing of this T cell receptor beta chain was carried out in a study of shared clonotypes between healthy human individuals. Study-wide results and caveats: The sharing of around 5% of naive CD4 clonotypes was seen across several donors.

CD45RO-negative, CCR7-selected cells formed the naive CD8 fraction, which excluded terminally differentiated effector memory CD45RA+ cells. Nashville, Tennessee was home to all donors, each a Caucasian adult. Trimming took 3 bases from V and 7 from J, leaving 7 bases between them. The germline CDR1 and CDR2 sequences are SEHNR and FQNEAQ (reference sequence). This CDR3 has 11 amino acids. As concerns this clone: Its target is unknown. Additional DNA sequences in this sample encode the identical CDR3.

Every subset's genomic DNA went evenly onto several immunoSEQ plates. Per the original methods: Owing to the provision of junction-only sequences devoid of quality scores by immunoSEQ, filtering differed. Clones were read by immunoSEQ multiplex PCR, and TCRdb kept only the in-frame ones, dropping some. The V and J calls and clone size come from that table; D and trimming were worked out from the DNA. The sample shows roughly 2.1 million clones, around 93% of them seen only once. The chain carries TRBV7-9 and TRBJ2-7; the D gene is possibly TRBD2 (6 bases). The TCR originated in a man aged 18 to 35 in good health. Some clones in this sample may be carry-over from other donors' samples. The sample was naive CD8+ T cells from PBMCs. The CDR3 region is CASSFGGEQYF. CDR3 nucleotide sequence: TGTGCCAGCAGCTTTGGGGGGGAGCAGTACTTC. The variable domain in full, completed from reference TRBV7-9 and TRBJ2-7, reads DTGVSQNPRHKITKRGQNVTFRCDPISEHNRLYWYRQTLGQGPEFLTYFQNEAQLEKSRLLSDRFSAERPKGSFSTLEIQRTEQGDSAMYLCASSFGGEQYFGPGTRLTVT.